The T cell receptor beta chain described here comes from a study of shared clonotypes between healthy human individuals. Overall study context: CD4 naive and CD4 memory each took three plates per donor, while CD8 naive took two and CD8 memory one.

Trimming took 1 base from V and 0 from J, leaving 4 bases between them. The CDR3 is made up of 13 amino acids. Per germline, CDR1 SGHRS and CDR2 YFSETQ. Comments on this clone: At the DNA level, this CDR3 is encoded by other sequences in the same sample as well.

CD4+ cell separation produced CD45RA+ naive and CD45RA-negative memory subsets. Each cell subset's genomic DNA was divided evenly among several immunoSEQ plates. The assay was immunoSEQ multiplex PCR, and TCRdb's table has in-frame clones only and misses some. The sample includes some 1.5 million clones, roughly 95% of them seen just once. The source is a man aged 25-45 years in good health. Sample: naive CD4+ T cells sorted from blood. Subset specified: CD45RA+ positively selected. The chain has TRBV5-1 and TRBJ1-1; D call uncertain. DNA of the CDR3: TGCGCCAGCAGCTTGTTGATGAACACTGAAGCTTTCTTT. Residues: CASSLLMNTEAFF.